The clone carrying this T cell receptor (beta chain) showed up just a few times. This entry is derived from a study of CD8+CD57+ T cells in acquired aplastic anemia. Sequenced patients had shown CD8+CD57+ cell expansion by flow cytometry. Germline CDR1 is LNHDA and CDR2 is SQIVND (reference sequence). V was clipped by 8 bases and J by 13 bases, with 17 bases between them. The CDR3 runs 11 residues. According to the study, genomic DNA was the template for TCR beta VDJ and CDR3 profiling. TCRdb redid the calling of the reads with MiXCR, one entry per CDR3 protein. This sample yields some 180,000 distinct CDR3 sequences, of which more than 60% are seen a single time; roughly 43% belongs to the top ten.

The gene calls are TRBV19 and TRBJ1-2; no definite D call. This TCR was sampled from a human donor with aplastic anemia. Sequencing was performed on sorted CD4+, CD8+, or CD8+CD57+ T cells (not recorded which) from PBMCs. CDR3 in DNA: TGTGCCAGTGGGATAGACCGGAGCGGCACCTTC. Translated, it gives CASGIDRSGTF.